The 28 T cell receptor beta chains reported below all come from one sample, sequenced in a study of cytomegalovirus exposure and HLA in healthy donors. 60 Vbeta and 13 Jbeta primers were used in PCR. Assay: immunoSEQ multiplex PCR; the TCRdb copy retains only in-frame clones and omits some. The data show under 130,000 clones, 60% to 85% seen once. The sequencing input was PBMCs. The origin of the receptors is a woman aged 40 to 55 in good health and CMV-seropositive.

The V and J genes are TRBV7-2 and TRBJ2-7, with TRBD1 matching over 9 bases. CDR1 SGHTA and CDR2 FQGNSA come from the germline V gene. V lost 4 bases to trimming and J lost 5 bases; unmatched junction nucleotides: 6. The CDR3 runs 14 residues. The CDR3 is CASSSRTGEDEQYF. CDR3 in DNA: TGTGCCAGCAGCTCGAGGACAGGGGAGGACGAGCAGTACTTC. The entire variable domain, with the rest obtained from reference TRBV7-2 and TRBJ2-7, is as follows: GAGVSQSPSNKVTEKGKDVELRCDPISGHTALYWYRQSLGQGLEFLIYFQGNSAPDKSGLPSDRFSAERTGGSVSTLTIQRTQQEDSAVYLCASSSRTGEDEQYFGPGTRLTVT.

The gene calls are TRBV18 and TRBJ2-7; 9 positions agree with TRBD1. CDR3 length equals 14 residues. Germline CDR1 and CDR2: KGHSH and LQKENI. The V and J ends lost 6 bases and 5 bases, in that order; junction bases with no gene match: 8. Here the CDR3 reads CASSTGTGSDEQYF. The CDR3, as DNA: TGTGCCAGCTCCACCGGGACAGGGTCGGACGAGCAGTACTTC.

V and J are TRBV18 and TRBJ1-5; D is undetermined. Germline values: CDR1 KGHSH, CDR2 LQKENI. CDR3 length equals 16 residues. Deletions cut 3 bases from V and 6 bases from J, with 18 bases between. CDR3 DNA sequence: TGTGCCAGCTCACCCCAAACAAGTGGCTCTGGTCAGCCCCAGCATTTT. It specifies CASSPQTSGSGQPQHF.

The CDR3 loop reads CASTLWATLNTEAFF. The CDR3 DNA reads as TGTGCCAGCACATTGTGGGCGACCTTGAACACTGAAGCTTTCTTT. The V call is TRBV28, the J call TRBJ1-1; no clear D gene. The CDR3 spans 15 residues. Germline V gene sequence: CDR1 MDHEN, CDR2 SYDVKM. Trimming left V 7 bases short and J 0 bases short, with 15 bases between. Looking up the rest from reference TRBV28 and TRBJ1-1 gives the full variable domain: DVKVTQSSRYLVKRTGEKVFLECVQDMDHENMFWYRQDPGLGLRLIYFSYDVKMKEKGDIPEGYSVSREKKERFSLILESASTNQTSMYLCASTLWATLNTEAFFGQGTRLTVV.

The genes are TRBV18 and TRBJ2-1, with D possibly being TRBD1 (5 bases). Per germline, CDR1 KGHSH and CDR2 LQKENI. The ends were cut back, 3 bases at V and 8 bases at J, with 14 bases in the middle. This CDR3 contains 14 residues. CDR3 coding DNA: TGTGCCAGCTCACCTGGACATACGTCGTATGAGCAGTTCTTC. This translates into CASSPGHTSYEQFF. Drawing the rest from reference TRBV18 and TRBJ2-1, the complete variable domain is NAGVMQNPRHLVRRRGQEARLRCSPMKGHSHVYWYRQLPEEGLKFMVYLQKENIIDESGMPKERFSAEFPKEGPSILRIQQVVRGDSAAYFCASSPGHTSYEQFFGPGTRLTVL.

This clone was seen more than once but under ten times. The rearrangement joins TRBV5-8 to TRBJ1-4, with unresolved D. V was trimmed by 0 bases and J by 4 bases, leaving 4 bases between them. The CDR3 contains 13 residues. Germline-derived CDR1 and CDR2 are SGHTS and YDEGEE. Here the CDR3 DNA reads TGTGCCAGCAGCTTGGTCTTTAATGAAAAACTGTTTTTT. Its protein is CASSLVFNEKLFF.

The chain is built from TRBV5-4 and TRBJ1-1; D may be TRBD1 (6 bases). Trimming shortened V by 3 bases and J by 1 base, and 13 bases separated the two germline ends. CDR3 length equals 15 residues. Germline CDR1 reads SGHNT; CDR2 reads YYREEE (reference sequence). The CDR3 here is CASSSPQTGNTEAFF. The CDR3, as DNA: TGTGCCAGCAGCTCTCCACAGACAGGGAACACTGAAGCTTTCTTT.

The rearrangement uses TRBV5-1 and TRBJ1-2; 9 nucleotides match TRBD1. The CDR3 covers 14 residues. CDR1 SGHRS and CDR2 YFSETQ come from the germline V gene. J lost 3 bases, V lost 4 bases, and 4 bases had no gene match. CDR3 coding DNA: TGCGCCAGCAGCCCACAGGGGGCTGACTATGGCTACACCTTC. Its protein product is CASSPQGADYGYTF.

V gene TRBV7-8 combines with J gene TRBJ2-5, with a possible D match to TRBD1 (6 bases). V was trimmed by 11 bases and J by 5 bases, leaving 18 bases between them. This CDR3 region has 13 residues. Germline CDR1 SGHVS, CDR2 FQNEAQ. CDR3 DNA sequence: TGTGCCTTAGGACAGAGGTGGAAGGAGACCCAGTACTTC. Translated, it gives CALGQRWKETQYF.

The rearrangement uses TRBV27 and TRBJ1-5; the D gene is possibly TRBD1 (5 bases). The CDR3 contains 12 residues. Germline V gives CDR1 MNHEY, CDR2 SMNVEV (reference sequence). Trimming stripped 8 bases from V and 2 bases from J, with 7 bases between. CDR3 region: CASGAGNQPQHF. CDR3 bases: TGTGCCAGCGGGGCCGGCAATCAGCCCCAGCATTTT.

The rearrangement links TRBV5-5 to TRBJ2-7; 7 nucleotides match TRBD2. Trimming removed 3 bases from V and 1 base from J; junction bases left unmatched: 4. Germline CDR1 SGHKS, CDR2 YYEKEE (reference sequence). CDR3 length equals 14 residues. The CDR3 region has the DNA TGTGCCAGCAGCTCTGAGCGGGGATCCTACGAGCAGTACTTC. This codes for CASSSERGSYEQYF. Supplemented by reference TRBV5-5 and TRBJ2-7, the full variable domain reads DAGVTQSPTHLIKTRGQQVTLRCSPISGHKSVSWYQQVLGQGPQFIFQYYEKEERGRGNFPDRFSARQFPNYSSELNVNALLLGDSALYLCASSSERGSYEQYFGPGTRLTVT.

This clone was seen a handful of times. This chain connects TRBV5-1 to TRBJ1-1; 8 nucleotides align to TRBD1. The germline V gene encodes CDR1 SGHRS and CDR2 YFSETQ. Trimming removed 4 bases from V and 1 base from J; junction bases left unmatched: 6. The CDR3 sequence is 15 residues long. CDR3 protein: CASSKPTGENTEAFF. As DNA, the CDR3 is TGCGCCAGCAGCAAACCGACAGGGGAGAACACTGAAGCTTTCTTT. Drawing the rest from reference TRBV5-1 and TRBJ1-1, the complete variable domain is KAGVTQTPRYLIKTRGQQVTLSCSPISGHRSVSWYQQTPGQGLQFLFEYFSETQRNKGNFPGRFSGRQFSNSRSEMNVSTLELGDSALYLCASSKPTGENTEAFFGQGTRLTVV.

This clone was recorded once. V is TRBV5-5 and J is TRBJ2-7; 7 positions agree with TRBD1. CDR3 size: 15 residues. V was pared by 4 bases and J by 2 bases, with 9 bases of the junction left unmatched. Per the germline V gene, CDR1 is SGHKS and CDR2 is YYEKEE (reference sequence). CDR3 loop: CASSQTDRSPYEQYF. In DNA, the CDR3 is TGTGCCAGCAGCCAAACGGACAGGTCCCCCTACGAGCAGTACTTC.

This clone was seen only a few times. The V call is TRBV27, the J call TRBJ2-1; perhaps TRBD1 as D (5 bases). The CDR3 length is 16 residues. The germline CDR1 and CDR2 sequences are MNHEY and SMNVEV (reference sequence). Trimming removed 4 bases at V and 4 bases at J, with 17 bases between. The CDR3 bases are TGTGCCAGCAGTTCACAGGACCCGCCGAGATACAATGAGCAGTTCTTC. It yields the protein CASSSQDPPRYNEQFF.

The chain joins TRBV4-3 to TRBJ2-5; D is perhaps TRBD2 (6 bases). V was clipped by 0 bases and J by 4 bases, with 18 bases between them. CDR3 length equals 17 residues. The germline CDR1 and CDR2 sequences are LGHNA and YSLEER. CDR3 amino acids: CASSQDGFSGERETQYF. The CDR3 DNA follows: TGCGCCAGCAGCCAAGACGGGTTTTCGGGGGAAAGAGAGACCCAGTACTTC.

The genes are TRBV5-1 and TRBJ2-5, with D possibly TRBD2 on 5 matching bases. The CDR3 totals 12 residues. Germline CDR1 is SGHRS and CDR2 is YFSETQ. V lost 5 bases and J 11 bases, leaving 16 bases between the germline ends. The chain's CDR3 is CASRRLEGEQYF. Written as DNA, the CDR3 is TGCGCCAGCAGGCGACTCGAGGGAGAGCAGTACTTC.

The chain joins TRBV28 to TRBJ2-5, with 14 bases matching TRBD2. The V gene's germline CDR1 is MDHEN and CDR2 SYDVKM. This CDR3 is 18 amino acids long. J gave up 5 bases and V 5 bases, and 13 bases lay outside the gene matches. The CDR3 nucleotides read TGTGCCAGCAGTCAATACCCCCTCGGGACTAGCGGGAGTGAGACCCAGTACTTC. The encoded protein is CASSQYPLGTSGSETQYF.

Written as DNA, the CDR3 is TGTGCCAGCAGCTTGGGGAGCGGGGGGGCCGGAGTAGAGACCCAGTACTTC. Translation: CASSLGSGGAGVETQYF. The chain combines TRBV5-4 with TRBJ2-5; 10 bases match TRBD2. The CDR3 has 17 amino acids. V shed 0 bases, J shed 4 bases, and the junction held 9 bases outside the gene matches. The germline V gene encodes CDR1 SGHNT and CDR2 YYREEE (reference sequence). Full variable domain (remainder filled in from reference TRBV5-4 and TRBJ2-5): ETGVTQSPTHLIKTRGQQVTLRCSSQSGHNTVSWYQQALGQGPQFIFQYYREEENGRGNFPPRFSGLQFPNYSSELNVNALELDDSALYLCASSLGSGGAGVETQYFGPGTRLLVL.

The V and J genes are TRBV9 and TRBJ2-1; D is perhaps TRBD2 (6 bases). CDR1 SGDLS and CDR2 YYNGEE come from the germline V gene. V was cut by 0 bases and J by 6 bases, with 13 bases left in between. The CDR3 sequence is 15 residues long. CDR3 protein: CASSVGETSSNEQFF. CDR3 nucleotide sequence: TGTGCCAGCAGCGTAGGAGAGACTAGTTCCAATGAGCAGTTCTTC.

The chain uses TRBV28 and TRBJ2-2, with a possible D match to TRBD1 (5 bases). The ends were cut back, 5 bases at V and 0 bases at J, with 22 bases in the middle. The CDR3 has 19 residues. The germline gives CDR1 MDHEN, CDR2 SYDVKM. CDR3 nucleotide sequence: TGTGCCAGCAGTCTACGGTCGACAGTTAGGCTTTCGAACACCGGGGAGCTGTTTTTT. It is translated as CASSLRSTVRLSNTGELFF.

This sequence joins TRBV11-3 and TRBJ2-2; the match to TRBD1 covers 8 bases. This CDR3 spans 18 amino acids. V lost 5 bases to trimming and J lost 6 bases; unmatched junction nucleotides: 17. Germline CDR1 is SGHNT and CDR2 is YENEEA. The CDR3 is CASSQRNNLDRAAGELFF. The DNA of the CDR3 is TGTGCCAGCAGCCAACGAAACAATCTGGACAGGGCTGCCGGGGAGCTGTTTTTT.

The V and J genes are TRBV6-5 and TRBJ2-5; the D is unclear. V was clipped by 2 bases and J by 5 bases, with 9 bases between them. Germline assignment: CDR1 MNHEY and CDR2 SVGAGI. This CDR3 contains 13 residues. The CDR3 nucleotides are TGTGCCAGCAGTTACAGAGCGTCGGAGACCCAGTACTTC. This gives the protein CASSYRASETQYF.

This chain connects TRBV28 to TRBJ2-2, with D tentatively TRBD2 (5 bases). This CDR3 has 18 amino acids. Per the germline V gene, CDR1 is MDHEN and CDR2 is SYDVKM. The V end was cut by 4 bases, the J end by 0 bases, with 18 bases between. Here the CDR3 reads CASSSPVSSISNTGELFF. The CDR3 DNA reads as TGTGCCAGCAGTTCCCCCGTATCTAGCATCTCGAACACCGGGGAGCTGTTTTTT.

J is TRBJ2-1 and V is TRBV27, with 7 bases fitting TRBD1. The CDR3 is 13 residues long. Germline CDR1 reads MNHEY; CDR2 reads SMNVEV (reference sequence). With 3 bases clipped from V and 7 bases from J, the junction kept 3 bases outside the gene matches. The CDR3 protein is CASSLGQTNEQFF. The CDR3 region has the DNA TGTGCCAGCAGTTTGGGACAGACTAATGAGCAGTTCTTC.

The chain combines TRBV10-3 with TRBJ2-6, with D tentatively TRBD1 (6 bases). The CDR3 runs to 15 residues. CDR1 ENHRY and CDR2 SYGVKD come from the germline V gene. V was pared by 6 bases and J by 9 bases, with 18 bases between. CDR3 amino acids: CAIRSRAGVGNVLTF. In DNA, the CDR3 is TGTGCCATCAGGTCCCGGGCAGGGGTGGGCAACGTCCTGACTTTC.

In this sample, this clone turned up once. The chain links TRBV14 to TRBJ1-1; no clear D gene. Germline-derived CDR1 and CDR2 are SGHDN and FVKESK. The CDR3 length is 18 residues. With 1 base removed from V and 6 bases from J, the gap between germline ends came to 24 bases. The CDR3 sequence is CASSQGTALWRVEAEAFF. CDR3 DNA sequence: TGTGCCAGCAGCCAAGGGACTGCCTTGTGGAGGGTGGAGGCTGAAGCTTTCTTT.

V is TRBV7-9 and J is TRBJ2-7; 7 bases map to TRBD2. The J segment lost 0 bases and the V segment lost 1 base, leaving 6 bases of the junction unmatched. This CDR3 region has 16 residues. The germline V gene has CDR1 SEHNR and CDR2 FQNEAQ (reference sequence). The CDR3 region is CASSLVPAGYSYEQYF. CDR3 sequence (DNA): TGTGCCAGCAGCTTAGTCCCAGCGGGGTACTCCTACGAGCAGTACTTC.

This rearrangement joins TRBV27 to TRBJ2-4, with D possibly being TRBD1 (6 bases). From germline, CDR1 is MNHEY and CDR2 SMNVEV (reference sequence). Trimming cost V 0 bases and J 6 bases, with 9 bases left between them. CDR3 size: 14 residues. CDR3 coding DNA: TGTGCCAGCAGTTTATCGGGGGCTAGAAACATTCAGTACTTC. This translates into CASSLSGARNIQYF.